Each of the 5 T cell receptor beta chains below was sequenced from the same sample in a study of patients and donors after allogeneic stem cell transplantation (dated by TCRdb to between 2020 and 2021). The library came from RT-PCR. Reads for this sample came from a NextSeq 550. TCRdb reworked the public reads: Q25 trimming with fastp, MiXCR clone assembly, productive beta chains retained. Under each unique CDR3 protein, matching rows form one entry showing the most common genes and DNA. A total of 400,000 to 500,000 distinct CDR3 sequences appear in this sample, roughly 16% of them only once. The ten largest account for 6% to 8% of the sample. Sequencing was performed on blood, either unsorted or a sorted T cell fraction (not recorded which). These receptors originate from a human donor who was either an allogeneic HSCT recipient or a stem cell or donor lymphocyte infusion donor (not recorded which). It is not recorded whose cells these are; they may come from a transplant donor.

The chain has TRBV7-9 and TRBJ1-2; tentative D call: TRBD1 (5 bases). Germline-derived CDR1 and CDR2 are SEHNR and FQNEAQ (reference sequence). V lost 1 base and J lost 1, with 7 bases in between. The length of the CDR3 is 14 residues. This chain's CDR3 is CASSLDGGNYGYTF. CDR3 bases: TGTGCCAGCAGCTTAGACGGGGGTAACTATGGCTACACCTTC.

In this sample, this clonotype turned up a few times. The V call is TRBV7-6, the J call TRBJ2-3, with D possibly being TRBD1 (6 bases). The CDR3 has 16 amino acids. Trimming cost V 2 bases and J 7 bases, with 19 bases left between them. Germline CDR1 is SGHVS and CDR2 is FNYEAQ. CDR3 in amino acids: CASSLNPSTRGNTQYF. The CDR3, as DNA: TGTGCCAGCAGCTTAAACCCTTCAACTAGGGGGAATACGCAGTATTTT.

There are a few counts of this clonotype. The CDR3: CATSPLTGITEAFF. The CDR3 DNA reads as TGTGCCACCAGCCCACTGACAGGGATCACTGAAGCTTTCTTT. The rearrangement joins TRBV15 to TRBJ1-1; 7 bases are a match to TRBD1. Germline V gene lookup returns CDR1 LNHNV and CDR2 YYDKDF (reference sequence). V lost 5 bases to trimming and J lost 4 bases; unmatched junction nucleotides: 7. This CDR3 has 14 residues. Together with reference TRBV15 and TRBJ1-1, the CDR3 gives the full variable domain: DAMVIQNPRYQVTQFGKPVTLSCSQTLNHNVMYWYQQKSSQAPKLLFHYYDKDFNNEADTPDNFQSRRPNTSFCFLDIRSPGLGDTAMYLCATSPLTGITEAFFGQGTRLTVV.

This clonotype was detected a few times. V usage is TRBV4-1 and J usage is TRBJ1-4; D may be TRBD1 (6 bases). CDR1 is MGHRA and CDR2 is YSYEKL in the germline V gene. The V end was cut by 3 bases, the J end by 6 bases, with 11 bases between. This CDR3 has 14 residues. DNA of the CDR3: TGCGCCAGCAGCCACTTACAGGGAGATGAAAAACTGTTTTTT. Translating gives CASSHLQGDEKLFF.

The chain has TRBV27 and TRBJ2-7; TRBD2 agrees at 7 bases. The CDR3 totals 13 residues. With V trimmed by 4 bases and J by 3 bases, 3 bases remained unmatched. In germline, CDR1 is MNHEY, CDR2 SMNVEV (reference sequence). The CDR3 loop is CASSSSSGYEQYF. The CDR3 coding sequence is TGTGCCAGCAGTTCGTCTAGCGGCTACGAGCAGTACTTC.